The present T cell receptor (beta chain) was sequenced within a study of shared clonotypes between healthy human individuals. Notes on the study in general: Clonotype sharing across several donors was observed for around 5.1% of naive CD4 clonotypes.

Terminally differentiated effector memory CD45RA+ cells were left out of the naive CD8 fraction, which was CD45RO-negative and positively selected for CCR7. This CDR3 region has 15 residues. J gave up 8 bases and V 6 bases, and 5 bases lay outside the gene matches. Germline V gene lookup returns CDR1 SGHVS and CDR2 FNYEAQ. This clone was picked up one time. Its target is unknown. Method: immunoSEQ multiplex PCR; TCRdb's copy keeps in-frame clones and lacks some. The sample records roughly 810,000 clones, around 96% being singletons. This chain connects TRBV7-6 to TRBJ2-1; 15 bases fit TRBD2. The TCR comes from a man aged 25-40 years in good health. Sequenced sample: naive CD8+ T cells sorted from blood. The CDR3 reads CASRRTSGRADEQFF. Written as DNA, the CDR3 is TGTGCCAGCAGGAGGACTAGCGGGAGGGCCGATGAGCAGTTCTTC. The full variable domain, its missing parts supplied by reference TRBV7-6 and TRBJ2-1, is GAGVSQSPRYKVTKRGQDVALRCDPISGHVSLYWYRQALGQGPEFLTYFNYEAQQDKSGLPNDRFSAERPEGSISTLTIQRTEQRDSAMYRCASRRTSGRADEQFFGPGTRLTVL.